What follows is one T cell receptor beta chain and its context. This entry belongs to a study of blood T cell repertoires in COVID-19. Study information: In each case, the material was cDNA or gDNA derived from T cells, B-cell-depleted T cells, or PBMCs.

Germline CDR1 and CDR2: SQVTM and ANQGSEA. V lost 7 bases and J 8 bases, leaving 11 bases between the germline ends. The CDR3 consists of 10 residues. Repertoires were generated with immunoSEQ multiplex PCR, while TCRdb's copy carries only in-frame clones and drops some. The sample holds 250,000 to 350,000 clones, about nine tenths seen once. The TCR was taken from a woman aged 45-65 years who had recovered from COVID-19. The V and J genes are TRBV29-1 and TRBJ1-1; no reliable D call. Source material: peripheral blood. CDR3 residues: CSAGNMEAFF. The CDR3 DNA reads as TGCAGCGCTGGCAACATGGAAGCTTTCTTT.